Sequencing of this TCR beta chain was carried out in a study of cytomegalovirus exposure and HLA in healthy donors. The germline CDR1 and CDR2 sequences are SGHRS and YFSETQ. CDR3 size: 13 residues. The primer mix had 60 Vbeta and 13 Jbeta primers. This table comes from immunoSEQ multiplex PCR, and its TCRdb copy is limited to in-frame clones, with some not included. The table records roughly 200,000 clones, 77% of them present only once. Broader study findings: Both high specificity and high sensitivity reportedly marked the classifier's diagnosis of cytomegalovirus status. An analysis was carried out later, and it reportedly showed fewer N-insertions in an Asian-associated ancestry cluster than the 666-donor mean.

On this clone: No antigen is known for it.

The rearrangement joins TRBV5-1 to TRBJ2-5, with 8 positions matching TRBD1. The J call may be incorrect, as the DNA end agrees better with TRBJ2-7. This TCR came from a woman aged 60 to 75 in good health and CMV-seropositive. Specimen: PBMCs. In DNA form, the CDR3 reads TGCGCCAGCAGCTTGGACAGGGGGTACGAGCAGTACTTC. It yields the protein CASSLDRGYEQYF.